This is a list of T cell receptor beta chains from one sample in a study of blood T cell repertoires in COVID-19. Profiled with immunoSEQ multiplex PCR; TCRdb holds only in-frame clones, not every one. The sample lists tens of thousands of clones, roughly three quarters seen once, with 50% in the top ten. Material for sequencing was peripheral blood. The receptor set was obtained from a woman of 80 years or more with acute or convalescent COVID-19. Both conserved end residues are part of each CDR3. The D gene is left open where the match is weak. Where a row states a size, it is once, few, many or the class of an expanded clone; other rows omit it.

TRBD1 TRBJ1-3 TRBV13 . TGTGCCAGCAGCTTAGGCCGGGACAGGACTGGAAACACCATATATTTT CASSLGRDRTGNTIYF
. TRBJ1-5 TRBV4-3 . TGCGCCAGCAGCCAAGATTGGCGGGGCAATCAGCCCCAGCATTTT CASSQDWRGNQPQHF
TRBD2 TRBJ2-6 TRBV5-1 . TGCGCCAGCAGCAGCGGGAGGTTTAGCTCTGGGGCCAACGTCCTGACTTTC CASSSGRFSSGANVLTF
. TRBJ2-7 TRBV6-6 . TGTGCCAGCAGTCCGCGGTACGAGCAGTACTTC CASSPRYEQYF
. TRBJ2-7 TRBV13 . TGTGCCAGCAGCTTAGGAGCGGAGGACCCCTCCTACGAGCAGTACTTC CASSLGAEDPSYEQYF
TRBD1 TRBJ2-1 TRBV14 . TGTGCCAGCAGCCAAATGGACAGGGCTTACAATGAGCAGTTCTTC CASSQMDRAYNEQFF
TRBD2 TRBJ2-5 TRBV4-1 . TGCGCCAGCAGCCAGGGACTAGCGGAAACTCAAGAGACCCAGTACTTC CASSQGLAETQETQYF
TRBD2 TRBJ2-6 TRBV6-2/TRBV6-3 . TGTGCCAGCAGTTATCTTACGACTAGCGGGTCGGAGGCCAACGTCCTGACTTTC CASSYLTTSGSEANVLTF
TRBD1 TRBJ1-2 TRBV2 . TGTGCCAGCACTAGGACAGGGGGCAGCTATGGCTACACCTTC CASTRTGGSYGYTF
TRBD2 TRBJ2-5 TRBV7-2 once TGTGCCAGCAGCTCGACTAGCGGGAGGTACCAAGAGACCCAGTACTTC CASSSTSGRYQETQYF
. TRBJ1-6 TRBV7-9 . TGTGCCAGCAGCCCAAGTGGTACAGGCCCCGGGTATAATTCACCCCTCCACTTT CASSPSGTGPGYNSPLHF
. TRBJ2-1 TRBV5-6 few TGTGCCAGCAGTACTGGACTCGACAATGAGCAGTTCTTC CASSTGLDNEQFF
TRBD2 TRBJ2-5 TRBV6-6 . TGTGCCAGCAGGGGACTAGCGGGAGCCACTAAGGAGACCCAGTACTTC CASRGLAGATKETQYF
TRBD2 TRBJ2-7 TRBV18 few TGTGCCAGCTCACAAACGGGAGGAGCGGGAAGCTACGAGCAGTACTTC CASSQTGGAGSYEQYF
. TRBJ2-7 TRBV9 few TGTGCCAGCAGCGCGACAGGAAACGGGGCGGGCGAGCAGTACTTC CASSATGNGAGEQYF
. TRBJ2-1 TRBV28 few TGTGCCAGCAGTTTCTACGGGTCCAATGAGCAGTTCTTC CASSFYGSNEQFF
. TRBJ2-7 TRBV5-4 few TGTGCCAGCAGCCCGGGAACACGGATCAGCTCCTACGAGCAGTACTTC CASSPGTRISSYEQYF
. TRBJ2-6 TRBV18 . TGTGCCAGCTCACCACAAGGGGGAACCCCCTCTGGGGCCAACGTCCTGACTTTC CASSPQGGTPSGANVLTF
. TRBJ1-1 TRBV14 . TGTGCCAGCAGCCACTATACAAGGAGGGAAAACACTGAAGCTTTCTTT CASSHYTRRENTEAFF
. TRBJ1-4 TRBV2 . TGTGCCAGCAGTGTTCAGGGTTCTACTAATGAAAAACTGTTTTTT CASSVQGSTNEKLFF
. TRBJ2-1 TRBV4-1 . TGCGCCAGCAGCCAAGCTAGCCCCATTTACAATGAGCAGTTCTTC CASSQASPIYNEQFF
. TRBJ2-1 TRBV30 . TGTGCCTGGGGGACTTCCAACCCATACAATGAGCAGTTCTTC CAWGTSNPYNEQFF
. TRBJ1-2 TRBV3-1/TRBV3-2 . TGTGCCAGCAGCCAAGTGTACGGCTATGGCTACACCTTC CASSQVYGYGYTF
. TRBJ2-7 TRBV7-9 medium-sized TGTGCCACCATGGATGGACTCTCCTACGAGCAGTACTTC CATMDGLSYEQYF
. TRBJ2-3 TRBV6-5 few TGTGCCAGCACTATACAGAGTAGCACAGATACGCAGTATTTT CASTIQSSTDTQYF
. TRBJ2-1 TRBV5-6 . TGTGCCAGCAGCCCCCCCGCCCTATACAATGAGCAGTTCTTC CASSPPALYNEQFF
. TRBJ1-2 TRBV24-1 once TGTGCCACCAGCTCCAGTAGAGGCCTCTATGGCTACACCTTC CATSSSRGLYGYTF
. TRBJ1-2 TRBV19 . TGTGCCAGTAGTATAGGCCTGCAGGTCGACTATGGCTACACCTTC CASSIGLQVDYGYTF
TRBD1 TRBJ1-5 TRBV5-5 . TGTGCCAGCAGCTTGGATGGGGAAGGGGGCCGGCGGCCCCAGCATTTT CASSLDGEGGRRPQHF
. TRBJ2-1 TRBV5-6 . TGTGCCAGCAGCTCGGTTGGTCGCCGAGACTATTCCTACAATGAGCAGTTCTTC CASSSVGRRDYSYNEQFF
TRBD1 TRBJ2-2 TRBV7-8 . TGTGCCAGCAGCTTCCGGGACAGGGTCACCGGGGAGCTGTTTTTT CASSFRDRVTGELFF
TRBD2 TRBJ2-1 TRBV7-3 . TGTGCCAGCAGCCCCCGTGGGCGGGGGACGTACAATGAGCAGTTCTTC CASSPRGRGTYNEQFF
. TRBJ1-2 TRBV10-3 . TGTGCCATCAGTGACCAGACAGCCTCCTATGGCTACACCTTC CAISDQTASYGYTF
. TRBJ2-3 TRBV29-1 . TGCAGCGTTGGGGGGGCCCGGGGGGCTAGCACAGATACGCAGTATTTT CSVGGARGASTDTQYF
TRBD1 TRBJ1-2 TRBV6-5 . TGTGCCAGCACTACCGGGACAGGGGAAAACTATGGCTACACCTTC CASTTGTGENYGYTF